A single T cell receptor (beta chain) is shown here with its context. This clone appeared a single time. What antigen it recognizes has not been identified. There are no base qualities to consult, and no much larger clone falls within one base. This specimen belongs to a study of shared clonotypes between healthy human individuals (dated by TCRdb to 2019 to 2021). Some background on the complete study: A few men and a couple of women, aged 18 to 49 years, made up the cohort. For each donor, CD4 naive and CD4 memory were each run on three plates, CD8 naive on two plates, and CD8 memory on one plate. Blood TCR repertoires of five healthy adults were deeply sequenced to estimate repertoire size and the extent of clonotype sharing between individuals. Different laboratories and diverse techniques were used to prepare libraries and sequence TCR repertoires, to increase sequencing depth and limit assay-specific biases. Each donor's leukapheresis produced roughly between roughly 0.94 and 9.5 billion PBMCs. General study outcomes and caveats: Sampling was restricted to blood, and TCR repertoires in tissues likely differ from the TCR repertoires found in blood. Based on pairwise subsampling, the degree of clonotype sharing among donors was expected to be affected by sequencing depth. Rarefaction of sorted-subset datasets indicated incomplete sequencing despite the large sequencing depth. Clonotypes shared by all four sorted-subset donors showed higher generation probabilities than non-shared clonotypes. Naive subsets generally had larger estimated clonotype richness than memory subsets did. Across four donors, approximately 5% of naive CD4, approximately 4% of naive CD8, 2.3% of memory CD4, and approximately 0.4% of memory CD8 clonotypes were shared. Because the study included only a small number of donors, the genetic and exposure-history diversity represented was limited.

Using the deep immunoSEQ assay, TCR CDR3 regions were amplified from genomic DNA by multiplex PCR. Extracted genomic DNA from each cell subset was distributed evenly across all wells of several immunoSEQ 96-well plates, and each plate was treated as a replicate. For sorted subsets, each replicate PCR was loaded with 200 ng genomic DNA, equivalent to about 30,000 T cell genomes. Purified libraries were measured with a Qubit 3.0 fluorometer, size-checked on a Bioanalyzer 2100, and measured again with the KAPA Library Quantification kit. Each immunoSEQ 96-well plate was sequenced on its own single-read 150-cycle Illumina NextSeq 550 flow cell. On the study's bioinformatics: Because only junctional sequences without quality scores were contained in the immunoSEQ output, filtering matching that applied to full-length reads could not be performed. Sequences were annotated with PyIR, a Python wrapper for IgBLAST v1.9, using IMGT germline references to assign V/J genes and CDR3. Reads were filtered out if the reads had weak V/J assignments (E-value above 1e-6), no CDR3, stop codons, out-of-frame junctions, or ambiguous translated residues. V3J clonotypes were defined as sequences sharing an identical inferred V gene, J gene, and CDR3 amino acid sequence. Percentage overlap between repertoires was computed as shared unique clonotypes divided by the size of the smaller repertoire. Three approaches were used to assess repertoire richness: RTK rarefaction, the Chao1 estimator, and Recon v2.1 estimates of unobserved clonotypes. Generation probabilities were computed with OLGA for all TCRbeta clonotypes obtained by the gDNA method from four donors. In TCRdb, the immuneACCESS table is reduced to in-frame sequences with V and J assigned. These tables do not hold every clone; where another copy was compared, an unresolved V gene accounts for under half, and the others remain unexplained. V and J calls and clone size follow that table, whereas D and trimming were derived from the DNA. The sample yields 1,400,000 or so clones; 98% were counted once. The ten most abundant clones make up under 0.45% of the sample.

Healthy HIV-negative adults with no recently reported acute infections or vaccinations were included as donors. Every donor was a Caucasian adult living in Nashville, Tennessee, USA. CD4+ T cells were enriched by magnetic negative selection, after which naive cells were positively selected on CD45RA and the negative fraction was taken as the memory subset. Blood was collected by leukapheresis, and PBMCs were isolated by Ficoll-Histopaque density gradient centrifugation and then cryopreserved in liquid nitrogen vapor phase. Analytical flow cytometry was used to check the purity and quantity of every magnetically sorted T cell population. Each sorted fraction had its genomic DNA isolated and then quantified by UV absorbance on a Nanodrop 2000c. The germline V gene sets CDR1 to SGHRS and CDR2 to YFSETQ. A distance of 12 bases separates the germline ends of V and J, which lose 0 bases and 3 bases respectively. Taken from cysteine to phenylalanine, the CDR3 has 16 residues. The read is trimmed to its CDR3 DNA, 48 bases read in frame from base 1.

The specimen sequenced was naive CD4+ T cells sorted from blood. Interpreted using the paper, the cell subset or site label stands for: CD45RA+ positively selected. The chain joins TRBV5-1 to TRBJ2-2; matching of 6 bases hints at TRBD1 as the D gene. This TCR derives from a man aged 30-40 years in good health. This receptor has the CDR3 CASSLGQEEDTGELFF. The DNA sequence is as follows: TGCGCCAGCAGCTTGGGACAGGAGGAAGACACCGGGGAGCTGTTTTTT. The CDR3 plus the reference TRBV5-1 and TRBJ2-2 genes for the other parts give the full variable domain: KAGVTQTPRYLIKTRGQQVTLSCSPISGHRSVSWYQQTPGQGLQFLFEYFSETQRNKGNFPGRFSGRQFSNSRSEMNVSTLELGDSALYLCASSLGQEEDTGELFFGEGSRLTVL.